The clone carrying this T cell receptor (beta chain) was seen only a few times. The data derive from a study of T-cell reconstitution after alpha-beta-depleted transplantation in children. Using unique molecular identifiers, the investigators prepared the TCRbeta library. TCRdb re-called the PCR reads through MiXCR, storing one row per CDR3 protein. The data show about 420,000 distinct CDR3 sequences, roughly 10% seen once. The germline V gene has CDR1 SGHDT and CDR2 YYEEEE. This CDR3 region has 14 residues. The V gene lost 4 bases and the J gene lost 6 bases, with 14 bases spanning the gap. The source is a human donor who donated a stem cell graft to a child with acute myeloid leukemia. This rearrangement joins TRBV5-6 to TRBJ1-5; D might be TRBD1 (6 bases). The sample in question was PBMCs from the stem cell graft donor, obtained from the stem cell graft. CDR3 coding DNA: TGTGCCAGCAGCCTACAGGGAGTCACTCAGCCCCAGCATTTT. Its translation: CASSLQGVTQPQHF.